The T cell receptor beta chain under discussion was sequenced for a study of T cells in Graves' hyperthyroidism and ophthalmopathy. Trimming stripped 8 bases from V and 2 bases from J, with 18 bases between. Germline CDR1 reads MDHEN; CDR2 reads SYDVKM. This CDR3 region has 15 residues. There are a few counts of this clonotype. What was amplified from RNA transcripts were TCR beta CDR3 regions. A set of HTBI primers served as the primers for a first-round RT-PCR of the TCR CDR3. TCRdb passed the multiplex PCR reads through MiXCR, listing each CDR3 protein once. This sample has more than 350,000 distinct CDR3 sequences, with 14% found just once.

This TCR derives from a woman in her twenties or thirties with Graves' ophthalmopathy. The rearrangement links TRBV28 to TRBJ2-5, with D possibly being TRBD1 (6 bases). Material: blood. CDR3 sequence: CASQIDRNLQETQYF. The CDR3 coding sequence is TGTGCCAGCCAGATCGACAGGAACCTGCAAGAGACCCAGTACTTC.